The 21 T cell receptor beta chains in this list originate from one sample, sequenced in a study of beta chain features in type 1 diabetes. Study observations and caveats: TCRB CDR3s were moderately but significantly shorter in Type 1 diabetes patients in all four CD4+ subsets.

These receptors have no known antigen. TCRB transcripts that were expressed got sequenced, as all of the isolated RNA had been reverse transcribed. Only in-frame clones appear in the TCRdb table, and some are missing; sequencing was by immunoSEQ multiplex PCR. The sample gives fewer than 350,000 clones, roughly 15% of which show up once; less than 0.02% is in the top ten. Specimen: naive CD4+ T cells from blood. The receptors originated from a man in his late teens or twenties with type 1 diabetes.

This clone was detected only a few times. This chain links TRBV10-3 with TRBJ2-7, with 7 bases lining up with TRBD2. This CDR3 has 13 amino acids. V was pared by 4 bases and J by 2 bases, with 2 bases of the junction left unmatched. The germline gives CDR1 ENHRY, CDR2 SYGVKD. CDR3 protein: CAISVGTTYEQYF. The CDR3 bases are TGTGCCATCAGTGTAGGGACTACCTACGAGCAGTACTTC.

This chain uses TRBV5-6 with TRBJ2-2; D is possibly TRBD2 (5 bases). V shed 2 bases and J shed 4 bases, with 9 bases lying between them. The germline V gene has CDR1 SGHDT and CDR2 YYEEEE. The CDR3 extends over 14 amino acids. CDR3 amino acids: CASSLGEGTGELFF. CDR3 nucleotide sequence: TGTGCCAGCAGCTTAGGAGAGGGCACCGGGGAGCTGTTTTTT.

This clone was counted between two and nine times. The chain joins TRBV2 to TRBJ1-2, with a tentative D call TRBD1 (5 bases). The CDR3 has 13 amino acids. CDR1 is SNHLY, CDR2 FYNNEI, per germline. Trimming took off 3 bases at V and 0 bases at J, with 5 bases between the two ends. Written as DNA, the CDR3 is TGTGCCAGCAGTGAGACAGCTAACTATGGCTACACCTTC. Translating gives CASSETANYGYTF.

The chain carries TRBV10-3 and TRBJ2-3; 7 positions match TRBD1. CDR1 is ENHRY, CDR2 SYGVKD, per germline. The CDR3 consists of 16 residues. The V gene end was trimmed by 4 bases and the J gene end by 3 bases; junction bases not matched to a gene: 10. CDR3 bases: TGTGCCATCAGTGGATACAGGGGAAAGGTGACAGATACGCAGTATTTT. Amino acid sequence: CAISGYRGKVTDTQYF.

This chain links TRBV28 with TRBJ2-7, with TRBD2 as a possible D gene (5 bases). This CDR3 is 12 amino acids long. Trimming took off 5 bases at V and 3 bases at J, with 8 bases between the two ends. Per the germline V gene, CDR1 is MDHEN and CDR2 is SYDVKM. The CDR3 DNA follows: TGTGCCAGCAGTACTAGAGACTACGAGCAGTACTTC. It yields the protein CASSTRDYEQYF.

This clone was seen a handful of times. This CDR3 is CASSLGLAREQYF. For the CDR3, the DNA is TGTGCCAGCAGCTTAGGTTTGGCCAGGGAGCAGTACTTC. The genes are TRBV11-2 and TRBJ2-7; D is unclear. The CDR3 has 13 amino acids. Germline CDR1 and CDR2: SGHAT and FQNNGV. Deletions cut 1 base from V and 7 bases from J, with 11 bases between.

This clone was recorded a few times. The chain recombines TRBV7-2 with TRBJ2-1; D possibly corresponds to TRBD1 (6 bases). Germline V CDR1 and CDR2: SGHTA, FQGNSA. This CDR3 has 16 residues. V was cut by 6 bases and J by 1 base, with 16 bases left in between. The CDR3 region has the DNA TGTGCCAGCAGGCAACAGGGAACCTATTCCTACAATGAGCAGTTCTTC. Protein: CASRQQGTYSYNEQFF.

In this sample, this clone turned up a few times. This chain links TRBV5-4 with TRBJ2-5; 7 nucleotides match TRBD1. The CDR3 extends over 13 amino acids. V shed 4 bases, J shed 5 bases, and the junction held 5 bases outside the gene matches. The germline V gene encodes CDR1 SGHNT and CDR2 YYREEE (reference sequence). The CDR3 DNA reads as TGTGCCAGCAGCATAACAGGGGAGGAGACCCAGTACTTC. It translates to CASSITGEETQYF.

The CDR3 reads CASSLSGETQYF. CDR3 in DNA: TGTGCCAGCAGCTTGAGTGGAGAGACCCAGTACTTC. V usage is TRBV7-2 and J usage is TRBJ2-5; D not resolved. With 3 bases removed from V and 4 bases from J, the gap between germline ends came to 6 bases. CDR3 size: 12 residues. Germline CDR1 is SGHTA and CDR2 is FQGNSA. The full variable domain, in which reference TRBV7-2 and TRBJ2-5 provide the parts outside the CDR3, is GAGVSQSPSNKVTEKGKDVELRCDPISGHTALYWYRQSLGQGLEFLIYFQGNSAPDKSGLPSDRFSAERTGGSVSTLTIQRTQQEDSAVYLCASSLSGETQYFGPGTRLLVL.

In this sample, this clone turned up a few times. This sequence joins TRBV6-1 and TRBJ2-1; D is possibly TRBD1 (5 bases). This CDR3 is built from 16 residues. Germline CDR1 MNHNS, CDR2 SASEGT. With 0 bases removed from V and 3 bases from J, the gap between germline ends came to 12 bases. CDR3 nucleotides: TGTGCCAGCAGTGAAGCCCCACATGACAGCTACAATGAGCAGTTCTTC. Protein product: CASSEAPHDSYNEQFF.

The chain carries TRBV30 and TRBJ2-5; possible D gene TRBD1, 6 bases. The J call may not be correct, given that the DNA end is closer to TRBJ2-7. CDR3 length: 12 amino acids. CDR1 and CDR2 (germline): GTSNPN, SVGIG (reference sequence). CDR3: CAWSVTGHEQYF. The DNA of the CDR3 is TGTGCCTGGAGCGTCACAGGGCACGAGCAGTACTTC.

The V gene is TRBV7-9, the J gene TRBJ2-7; TRBD1 might be the D (6 bases). Germline lookup yields CDR1 SEHNR and CDR2 FQNEAQ (reference sequence). This CDR3 contains 15 residues. Trimming cost V 2 bases and J 5 bases, with 16 bases left between them. Here the CDR3 DNA reads TGTGCCAGCAGCTTACCAGGGGCCAGGTACAACGAGCAGTACTTC. It yields the protein CASSLPGARYNEQYF.

The rearrangement links TRBV7-8 to TRBJ2-7, with TRBD2 as a possible D gene (5 bases). V lost 8 bases, J lost 2 bases, and 16 bases lay in between. Germline loops: CDR1 SGHVS, CDR2 FQNEAQ. This CDR3 region has 14 residues. The DNA of the CDR3 is TGTGCCAGCTGCGGGCGCGGGCGTCCCTACGAGCAGTACTTC. Translating gives CASCGRGRPYEQYF.

The rearrangement joins TRBV7-6 to TRBJ2-7; no firm D call. Germline loops: CDR1 SGHVS, CDR2 FNYEAQ. The length of the CDR3 is 14 residues. The V end was cut by 5 bases, the J end by 5 bases, with 16 bases between. The DNA of the CDR3 is TGTGCCAGCAGCCTTAGCCCCGACCGACACGAGCAGTACTTC. The encoded protein is CASSLSPDRHEQYF.

In its sample, this clone was seen a few times. The gene calls are TRBV5-1 and TRBJ2-1; D may be TRBD2 (5 bases). Trimming removed 0 bases from V and 5 bases from J, with 9 bases in between. CDR1 is SGHRS, CDR2 YFSETQ, per germline. This CDR3 is 14 amino acids long. Here the CDR3 reads CASSLEWRDNEQFF. In DNA, the CDR3 is TGCGCCAGCAGCTTGGAGTGGCGGGACAATGAGCAGTTCTTC. The full variable domain, its missing parts supplied by reference TRBV5-1 and TRBJ2-1, is KAGVTQTPRYLIKTRGQQVTLSCSPISGHRSVSWYQQTPGQGLQFLFEYFSETQRNKGNFPGRFSGRQFSNSRSEMNVSTLELGDSALYLCASSLEWRDNEQFFGPGTRLTVL.

In this sample, this clone turned up a few times. The V gene is TRBV28, the J gene TRBJ1-2, with a weak D call TRBD1 (6 bases). The CDR3 has 15 amino acids. From germline, CDR1 is MDHEN and CDR2 SYDVKM. The V gene lost 3 bases and the J gene lost 1 base, with 12 bases spanning the gap. CDR3 sequence: CASSLRGAFNYGYTF. As DNA, the CDR3 is TGTGCCAGCAGTTTGCGGGGGGCATTTAACTATGGCTACACCTTC.

This clone was counted between two and nine times. J is TRBJ2-3 and V is TRBV7-9; D gene uncertain. Germline assignment: CDR1 SEHNR and CDR2 FQNEAQ (reference sequence). V dropped 5 bases and J dropped 2 bases, with 5 bases sitting between them. This CDR3 has 12 residues. CDR3 amino acids: CASSLITDTQYF. The CDR3 DNA follows: TGTGCCAGCAGCCTAATCACAGATACGCAGTATTTT. The full variable domain, its missing parts supplied by reference TRBV7-9 and TRBJ2-3, is DTGVSQNPRHKITKRGQNVTFRCDPISEHNRLYWYRQTLGQGPEFLTYFQNEAQLEKSRLLSDRFSAERPKGSFSTLEIQRTEQGDSAMYLCASSLITDTQYFGPGTRLTVL.

The chain combines TRBV6-5 with TRBJ2-1; the D gene is possibly TRBD1 (6 bases). Looked up from germline, CDR1 is MNHEY and CDR2 is SVGAGI. The ends were cut back, 0 bases at V and 8 bases at J, with 11 bases in the middle. This CDR3 has 14 residues. CDR3 sequence (DNA): TGTGCCAGCAGTTACTCCGGCAGGGGCGATGAGCAGTTCTTC. Residues: CASSYSGRGDEQFF.

The rearrangement joins TRBV27 to TRBJ2-3, with TRBD2 matching 10 bases. CDR3 size: 14 residues. J gave up 1 base and V 8 bases, and 3 bases lay outside the gene matches. CDR1 and CDR2 (germline): MNHEY, SMNVEV (reference sequence). CDR3 in amino acids: CASHGLAGTDTQYF. CDR3 in DNA: TGTGCCAGCCACGGACTAGCGGGCACAGATACGCAGTATTTT.

This clone was detected only a few times. The chain carries TRBV6-1 and TRBJ2-1; TRBD2 matches 8 bases. In germline, CDR1 is MNHNS, CDR2 SASEGT. V gave up 7 bases and J gave up 6 bases; unmatched junction bases: 5. The CDR3 loop spans 13 amino acids. The CDR3 bases are TGTGCCAGCAAACGGGAGGGCCCCAATGAGCAGTTCTTC. It is translated as CASKREGPNEQFF.

The chain uses TRBV18 and TRBJ1-4; D ambiguous. The CDR3 loop spans 13 amino acids. V dropped 6 bases and J dropped 5 bases, with 10 bases sitting between them. Germline values: CDR1 KGHSH, CDR2 LQKENI. The CDR3 reads CASSHGENEKLFF. CDR3 coding DNA: TGTGCCAGCTCGCACGGAGAGAATGAAAAACTGTTTTTT.